These 7 T cell receptor beta chains came from one sample sequenced in a study of T cells in Graves' hyperthyroidism and ophthalmopathy. RNA transcripts were the template for amplifying TCR beta CDR3 regions. HTBI primers were the set used in a first-round RT-PCR of the TCR CDR3. TCRdb reprocessed the multiplex PCR reads with MiXCR, giving one entry per CDR3 protein. There are approximately 700,000 distinct CDR3 sequences in the sample; about 45% occur only once, and less than 9% lies in the top ten. Source material: peripheral blood or thyroid tissue (not recorded which). The receptors here all came from an adult man with Graves' disease, either hyperthyroidism or ophthalmopathy (not recorded which).

The V and J genes are TRBV7-9 and TRBJ2-6, with D perhaps given as TRBD1 or TRBD2 (5 bases each). V shed 7 bases and J shed 4 bases, with 17 bases lying between them. CDR3 length equals 16 residues. The germline CDR1 and CDR2 sequences are SEHNR and FQNEAQ (reference sequence). The CDR3 DNA reads TGTGCCAGCACCCCGGCTCGGGGACCCGGGGCCAACGTCCTGACTTTC. Its protein is CASTPARGPGANVLTF.

This clonotype has at least ten counts. The chain is built from TRBV9 and TRBJ2-5; 7 bases are a match to TRBD1. Looked up from germline, CDR1 is SGDLS and CDR2 is YYNGEE. V dropped 3 bases and J dropped 2; count of bases not matched to a gene: 7. The CDR3 consists of 15 residues. This CDR3 is CASSAVPGQQETQYF. The DNA of the CDR3 is TGTGCCAGCAGCGCGGTGCCGGGACAGCAAGAGACCCAGTACTTC.

Of note for this clonotype: The CDR3 does not end in the conserved phenylalanine or tryptophan, so this is likely a read error. The CDR3 loop is CASSMTGTGVTYEQYL. The CDR3 coding sequence is TGTGCCAGCAGCATGACCGGGACAGGGGTCACGTACGAGCAGTACCTC. V and J are TRBV5-4 and TRBJ2-7, with TRBD1 matching over 10 bases. The ends lost 4 bases at V and 4 bases at J; junction bases unmatched: 11. Germline CDR1 is SGHNT and CDR2 is YYREEE (reference sequence). This CDR3 has 16 residues.

V and J are TRBV15 and TRBJ1-2; maybe TRBD1 (6 bases). CDR1 is LNHNV and CDR2 is YYDKDF in the germline V gene (reference sequence). The CDR3 has 15 residues. V lost 3 bases, J lost 7 bases, and 18 bases lay in between. CDR3 nucleotide sequence: TGTGCCACCAGCAGTGAATCGTGGGGGCAAGGTGGCTACACCTTC. This gives the protein CATSSESWGQGGYTF.

The rearrangement uses TRBV24-1 and TRBJ2-7, with D hard to call. The V gene's germline CDR1 is KGHDR and CDR2 SFDVKD. The CDR3 totals 10 residues. V gave up 4 bases and J gave up 5 bases, with 2 bases separating them. The chain's CDR3 is CATSDDEQYF. CDR3 DNA sequence: TGTGCCACCAGTGACGACGAGCAGTACTTC.

On this clonotype: At one boundary the junction diverges from the germline segment, which might be a read error. This chain joins TRBV7-3 and TRBJ2-7; 9 bases are a match to TRBD2. The germline V gene encodes CDR1 SGHTA and CDR2 FQGTGA. The CDR3 consists of 16 residues. The CDR3 DNA sequence: TGCGCCAGCAGCCAAGATCGTGCTAGCGGGGCAAACGAGCAGTACTTC. It encodes CASSQDRASGANEQYF.

V usage is TRBV19 and J usage is TRBJ1-2; no clear D. V gave up 3 bases and J gave up 8 bases, with 19 bases separating them. Per germline, CDR1 LNHDA and CDR2 SQIVND (reference sequence). The CDR3 is 15 residues long. CDR3 sequence reads: CASSMGTREANGYTF. The CDR3 DNA follows: TGTGCCAGTAGTATGGGCACAAGGGAAGCAAACGGCTACACCTTC.